The rows below give T cell receptor beta chains drawn from one sample of a study of cytomegalovirus exposure and HLA in healthy donors. Produced via immunoSEQ multiplex PCR; TCRdb's table is partial and in-frame only. Counted here are under 200,000 clones, around 83% occurring once; the ten biggest clones make up over 1.5%. Sample: PBMCs. The receptors were gathered from a man aged 40-49 years in good health and CMV-seropositive. Both conserved end residues are part of each CDR3. The D gene is left open where the match is weak. Only some rows state a clone size, as once, few, many or a class for expanded clones.

j_call: TRBJ1-2
v_call: TRBV4-3
clone_size: few
d_call: TRBD1
cdr3_aa: CASSQDRQGAGYGYTF
cdr3_nt: TGCGCCAGCAGCCAAGATCGGCAGGGGGCCGGGTATGGCTACACCTTC

j_call: TRBJ1-5
v_call: TRBV18
clone_size: NA
d_call: NA
cdr3_aa: CASSPPGSGSNQPQHF
cdr3_nt: TGTGCCAGCTCACCACCGGGCAGTGGTAGCAATCAGCCCCAGCATTTT

j_call: TRBJ1-1
v_call: TRBV19
clone_size: NA
d_call: TRBD1
cdr3_aa: CASSLAFRQGPNTEAFF
cdr3_nt: TGTGCCAGTAGTCTCGCTTTCCGACAGGGCCCGAACACTGAAGCTTTCTTT

j_call: TRBJ1-1
v_call: TRBV28
clone_size: few
d_call: TRBD1
cdr3_aa: CASSLSQGITEAFF
cdr3_nt: TGTGCCAGCAGTTTGTCACAGGGGATAACTGAAGCTTTCTTT

j_call: TRBJ1-1
v_call: TRBV5-4
clone_size: NA
d_call: TRBD1
cdr3_aa: CASSNGTGGRGTEAFF
cdr3_nt: TGTGCCAGCAGCAACGGGACAGGGGGACGAGGGACTGAAGCTTTCTTT

j_call: TRBJ2-1
v_call: TRBV5-6
clone_size: NA
d_call: TRBD1
cdr3_aa: CASSLDIIGQGPNEQFF
cdr3_nt: TGTGCCAGCAGCTTGGATATCATCGGACAGGGCCCCAATGAGCAGTTCTTC

j_call: TRBJ2-2
v_call: TRBV5-4
clone_size: NA
d_call: NA
cdr3_aa: CASSLEDFSNTGELFF
cdr3_nt: TGTGCCAGCAGCTTGGAGGACTTTTCGAACACCGGGGAGCTGTTTTTT

j_call: TRBJ1-2
v_call: TRBV19
clone_size: NA
d_call: NA
cdr3_aa: CASSMAGQPNYGYTF
cdr3_nt: TGTGCCAGTAGTATGGCGGGGCAACCTAACTATGGCTACACCTTC

j_call: TRBJ1-1
v_call: TRBV4-2
clone_size: NA
d_call: NA
cdr3_aa: CASSQSGDPRQAFF
cdr3_nt: TGTGCCAGCAGCCAGAGTGGAGACCCCCGGCAAGCTTTCTTT

j_call: TRBJ2-7
v_call: TRBV19
clone_size: NA
d_call: TRBD2
cdr3_aa: CASSMWGIAGGPDEQYF
cdr3_nt: TGTGCCAGTAGTATGTGGGGCATAGCGGGAGGGCCCGACGAGCAGTACTTC

j_call: TRBJ1-2
v_call: TRBV18
clone_size: NA
d_call: TRBD1
cdr3_aa: CASSPGTDYGYTF
cdr3_nt: TGTGCCAGCTCACCCGGGACAGACTATGGCTACACCTTC

j_call: TRBJ1-6
v_call: TRBV5-1
clone_size: NA
d_call: NA
cdr3_aa: CASSLNSGHNSPLHF
cdr3_nt: TGCGCCAGCAGCTTGAACAGCGGACATAATTCACCCCTCCACTTT

j_call: TRBJ2-7
v_call: TRBV5-6
clone_size: NA
d_call: TRBD2
cdr3_aa: CASSKGLAGVSFAEQYF
cdr3_nt: TGTGCCAGCAGTAAAGGACTAGCGGGAGTTTCTTTTGCCGAGCAGTACTTC

j_call: TRBJ1-3
v_call: TRBV19
clone_size: NA
d_call: NA
cdr3_aa: CASSMGFWRQGNTIYF
cdr3_nt: TGTGCCAGTAGTATGGGGTTTTGGAGACAGGGAAACACCATATATTTT

j_call: TRBJ1-4
v_call: TRBV5-4
clone_size: NA
d_call: NA
cdr3_aa: CASSRTATNEKLFF
cdr3_nt: TGTGCCAGCAGCCGGACAGCAACTAATGAAAAACTGTTTTTT

j_call: TRBJ2-1
v_call: TRBV18
clone_size: NA
d_call: NA
cdr3_aa: CASSPLSSANRYNEQFF
cdr3_nt: TGTGCCAGCTCACCTTTGTCCTCCGCCAACAGGTACAATGAGCAGTTCTTC

j_call: TRBJ2-1
v_call: TRBV5-6
clone_size: NA
d_call: NA
cdr3_aa: CASSSPRSGSYNEQFF
cdr3_nt: TGTGCCAGCAGCTCACCGCGGAGTGGCTCCTACAATGAGCAGTTCTTC

j_call: TRBJ1-2
v_call: TRBV28
clone_size: NA
d_call: NA
cdr3_aa: CAGTTGALGYTF
cdr3_nt: TGTGCCGGCACCACGGGAGCCTTGGGCTACACCTTC

j_call: TRBJ1-2
v_call: TRBV7-9
clone_size: NA
d_call: NA
cdr3_aa: CASISPTAGGEYGYTF
cdr3_nt: TGTGCCAGCATCTCCCCTACGGCGGGGGGCGAATATGGCTACACCTTC

j_call: TRBJ2-5
v_call: TRBV19
clone_size: NA
d_call: TRBD2
cdr3_aa: CASSIVRSGSIWETQYF
cdr3_nt: TGTGCCAGTAGTATAGTACGAAGCGGGAGTATCTGGGAGACCCAGTACTTC

j_call: TRBJ1-1
v_call: TRBV29-1
clone_size: NA
d_call: NA
cdr3_aa: CSVEERADTEAFF
cdr3_nt: TGCAGCGTTGAGGAGAGGGCGGACACTGAAGCTTTCTTT

j_call: TRBJ2-5
v_call: TRBV2
clone_size: once
d_call: TRBD2
cdr3_aa: CASQGLAVNF
cdr3_nt: TGTGCCAGTCAAGGACTAGCGGTGAACTTC

j_call: TRBJ1-3
v_call: TRBV30
clone_size: NA
d_call: NA
cdr3_aa: CAAWDTYSGNTIYF
cdr3_nt: TGTGCCGCCTGGGACACGTACTCTGGAAACACCATATATTTT

j_call: TRBJ2-1
v_call: TRBV5-1
clone_size: NA
d_call: TRBD2
cdr3_aa: CASSFGTSGYNEQFF
cdr3_nt: TGCGCCAGCAGCTTCGGGACTAGCGGCTACAATGAGCAGTTCTTC

j_call: TRBJ2-7
v_call: TRBV7-9
clone_size: NA
d_call: TRBD1
cdr3_aa: CASSPRTGKGYEQYF
cdr3_nt: TGTGCCAGCAGCCCGCGGACAGGGAAGGGCTACGAGCAGTACTTC

j_call: TRBJ2-1
v_call: TRBV19
clone_size: NA
d_call: NA
cdr3_aa: CASSMGLALYNEQFF
cdr3_nt: TGTGCCAGTAGTATGGGCCTAGCGCTCTACAATGAGCAGTTCTTC

j_call: TRBJ2-7
v_call: TRBV6-5
clone_size: NA
d_call: NA
cdr3_aa: CASRLGYEQYF
cdr3_nt: TGTGCCAGCCGTCTAGGCTACGAGCAGTACTTC

j_call: TRBJ2-7
v_call: TRBV18
clone_size: NA
d_call: TRBD1
cdr3_aa: CASSPRGPYEQYF
cdr3_nt: TGTGCCAGCTCACCGAGGGGGCCCTACGAGCAGTACTTC

j_call: TRBJ2-5
v_call: TRBV7-2
clone_size: NA
d_call: NA
cdr3_aa: CASSLVLQETQYF
cdr3_nt: TGTGCCAGCAGCTTAGTTCTACAAGAGACCCAGTACTTC

j_call: TRBJ2-5
v_call: TRBV5-4
clone_size: few
d_call: NA
cdr3_aa: CASSPGVSYQETQYF
cdr3_nt: TGTGCCAGCAGCCCGGGGGTCTCGTACCAAGAGACCCAGTACTTC

j_call: TRBJ1-1
v_call: TRBV9
clone_size: NA
d_call: NA
cdr3_aa: CASSVAGASEAFF
cdr3_nt: TGTGCCAGCAGCGTAGCAGGGGCTTCTGAAGCTTTCTTT

j_call: TRBJ2-7
v_call: TRBV29-1
clone_size: NA
d_call: TRBD2
cdr3_aa: CSGASGSHEQYF
cdr3_nt: TGCAGCGGTGCTAGCGGGAGCCACGAGCAGTACTTC

j_call: TRBJ2-1
v_call: TRBV20-1
clone_size: NA
d_call: NA
cdr3_aa: CSASRGDEQFF
cdr3_nt: TGCAGTGCTAGCAGGGGGGATGAGCAGTTCTTC

j_call: TRBJ2-2
v_call: TRBV4-1
clone_size: NA
d_call: TRBD2
cdr3_aa: CASSQVVSGRADTGELFF
cdr3_nt: TGCGCCAGCAGCCAAGTAGTGAGCGGGAGGGCAGACACCGGGGAGCTGTTTTTT

j_call: TRBJ2-1
v_call: TRBV30
clone_size: NA
d_call: NA
cdr3_aa: CAWSDPGINNEQFF
cdr3_nt: TGTGCCTGGAGTGACCCGGGAATCAACAATGAGCAGTTCTTC

j_call: TRBJ2-6
v_call: TRBV25-1
clone_size: NA
d_call: NA
cdr3_aa: CASSEPTGRSGANGLTF
cdr3_nt: TGTGCCAGCAGTGAACCGACCGGTCGCTCTGGGGCCAACGGCCTGACTTTC

j_call: TRBJ2-2
v_call: TRBV4-1
clone_size: NA
d_call: NA
cdr3_aa: CASSHPRGGTGELFF
cdr3_nt: TGCGCCAGCAGCCACCCCAGAGGGGGCACCGGGGAGCTGTTTTTT